This entry lists 11 T cell receptor beta chains sequenced from one sample in a study of response to subunit inactivated influenza vaccine. MiXCR, run by TCRdb on the RT-PCR reads, gives a single entry per CDR3 protein. This sample has under 750,000 distinct CDR3 sequences, with about 11% found just once. This material consisted of PBMCs from blood, taken on the day of vaccination. Receptor source: a man in his fifties or sixties who received an inactivated influenza vaccine.

This chain connects TRBV20-1 to TRBJ2-1; 7 nucleotides match TRBD2. With 5 bases clipped from V and 9 bases from J, the junction kept 13 bases outside the gene matches. From germline, CDR1 is DFQATT and CDR2 SNEGSKA (reference sequence). This CDR3 is 14 amino acids long. The CDR3 DNA reads as TGCAGTGCTTACACTAGCGCCACCGCCCGTGAGCAGTTCTTC. Protein: CSAYTSATAREQFF.

This clonotype was detected a few times. The V gene is TRBV12-3 or TRBV12-4, the J gene TRBJ2-2; D call uncertain. The CDR3 consists of 12 residues. Trimming shortened V by 5 bases and J by 10 bases, and 11 bases separated the two germline ends. CDR3 loop: CASSQSPKELFF. In DNA form, the CDR3 reads TGTGCCAGCAGTCAATCCCCCAAGGAGCTGTTTTTT.

The V gene is TRBV12-3 or TRBV12-4, the J gene TRBJ2-1, with TRBD2 identical over 8 bases. CDR3 length equals 16 residues. J lost 8 bases, V lost 6 bases, and 15 bases had no gene match. The CDR3 loop reads CASSYYLGRGVDEQFF. In nucleotides, the CDR3 is TGTGCCAGCAGCTATTACTTGGGGCGGGGGGTCGATGAGCAGTTCTTC.

This chain uses TRBV7-2 with TRBJ2-4; TRBD2 agrees at 8 bases. The J segment lost 3 bases and the V segment lost 5 bases, leaving 12 bases of the junction unmatched. This CDR3 is built from 17 residues. Germline CDR1 and CDR2: SGHTA and FQGNSA. The chain's CDR3 is CASSPLPFSGGKNIQYF. CDR3 nucleotide sequence: TGTGCCAGCAGCCCCCTTCCTTTCAGCGGGGGCAAAAACATTCAGTACTTC.

The rearrangement joins TRBV28 to TRBJ2-7; 8 positions agree with TRBD1. In germline, CDR1 is MDHEN, CDR2 SYDVKM. V shed 7 bases and J 3 bases; nucleotides not matched to a gene: 14. CDR3 size: 16 residues. CDR3 DNA: TGTGCCAGCATCCCCCGGGGCCAGGGGGCGCGCTACGAGCAGTACTTC. Amino acid sequence: CASIPRGQGARYEQYF.

The rearrangement joins TRBV3-1 to TRBJ1-2, with D possibly being TRBD1 (6 bases). The CDR3 spans 14 residues. V was pared by 6 bases and J by 5 bases, with 16 bases between. The V gene's germline CDR1 is LGHDT and CDR2 YNNKEL (reference sequence). The CDR3 sequence: CASSPNTGQYGYTF. The CDR3 DNA reads as TGTGCCAGCAGTCCTAACACAGGGCAGTATGGCTACACCTTC.

This clonotype has only a few counts. The chain links TRBV6-5 to TRBJ2-2, with unresolved D. CDR1 and CDR2 from the germline V gene are MNHEY and SVGAGI. Trimming removed 0 bases from V and 4 bases from J, with 9 bases in between. The CDR3 is made up of 15 amino acids. CDR3 coding DNA: TGTGCCAGCAGTTACTCGACATATGGCACCGGGGAGCTGTTTTTT. The encoded protein is CASSYSTYGTGELFF.

In this sample, this clonotype turned up many times. CDR3: CASSLVTGGTDTQYF. The CDR3 DNA is TGTGCCAGCAGCTTAGTCACGGGGGGAACAGATACGCAGTATTTT. The rearrangement links TRBV7-8 to TRBJ2-3, with TRBD2 matching over 7 bases. Germline V gene data show CDR1 as SGHVS and CDR2 as FQNEAQ. The length of the CDR3 is 15 residues. V trimming: 1 base; J trimming: 3 bases; junction bases outside the gene matches: 4. The full variable domain, with the rest looked up from reference TRBV7-8 and TRBJ2-3, is GAGVSQSPRYKVAKRGQDVALRCDPISGHVSLFWYQQALGQGPEFLTYFQNEAQLDKSGLPSDRFFAERPEGSVSTLKIQRTQQEDSAVYLCASSLVTGGTDTQYFGPGTRLTVL.

The table lists this clonotype with a few counts. At one of its ends the junction is not consistent with the germline gene, which may arise from a read error. The V call is TRBV7-9, the J call TRBJ2-3, with D possibly TRBD2 on 6 matching bases. Germline V gives CDR1 SEHNR, CDR2 FQNEAQ (reference sequence). This CDR3 contains 13 residues. The CDR3 region is CASSLTSKDTQYF. As DNA, the CDR3 is TGTGCCAGCAGCCTCACTAGCAAAGATACGCAGTATTTT.

This clonotype was detected only a few times. V usage is TRBV6-2 or TRBV6-3 and J usage is TRBJ2-6; D call uncertain. This CDR3 contains 15 residues. The germline CDR1 and CDR2 sequences are MNHEY and SVGEGT. Trimming shortened V by 6 bases and J by 0 bases, and 9 bases separated the two germline ends. The CDR3 here is CASSLWSSGANVLTF. The DNA for the CDR3 is TGTGCCAGCAGCCTCTGGAGCTCTGGGGCCAACGTCCTGACTTTC.

This clonotype was counted between two and nine times. The genes are TRBV12-3 or TRBV12-4 and TRBJ2-3, with D possibly TRBD2 on 7 matching bases. The CDR3 loop spans 15 amino acids. V lost 2 bases and J 6 bases, leaving 15 bases between the germline ends. The CDR3 sequence is CASSLYGGADDTQYF. The CDR3 DNA is TGTGCCAGCAGTTTATATGGGGGGGCTGACGATACGCAGTATTTT.